The 25 T cell receptor beta chains in this list originate from one sample, sequenced in a study of cytomegalovirus exposure and HLA in healthy donors. Researchers ran the PCR with 60 Vbeta and 13 Jbeta primers. The assay was immunoSEQ multiplex PCR, and TCRdb's table has in-frame clones only and misses some. The table has approximately 110,000 clones, 75% to 90% seen once. Material: PBMCs. All receptors derive from a man aged 25-45 years in good health and CMV-seropositive.

The chain links TRBV5-4 to TRBJ2-3; maybe TRBD1 (5 bases). Germline V gene lookup returns CDR1 SGHNT and CDR2 YYREEE (reference sequence). The CDR3 is made up of 15 amino acids. Trimming removed 2 bases from V and 4 bases from J, with 14 bases in between. CDR3 DNA sequence: TGTGCCAGCAGCTTAGACTCCCAGGGCGCAGATACGCAGTATTTT. Protein: CASSLDSQGADTQYF.

V usage is TRBV6-5 and J usage is TRBJ1-1; 8 bases align to TRBD1. The CDR3 extends over 15 amino acids. CDR1 MNHEY and CDR2 SVGAGI come from the germline V gene. Trimming took 6 bases from V and 5 from J; bases not matched to a gene: 11. The CDR3 DNA is TGTGCCAGCAGCTACCGACAGGGGATAGAGACTGAAGCTTTCTTT. This sequence encodes CASSYRQGIETEAFF.

This chain connects TRBV30 to TRBJ1-2; D uncertain. The CDR3 is 13 amino acids. Germline V CDR1 and CDR2: GTSNPN, SVGIG (reference sequence). V lost 0 bases to trimming and J lost 4 bases, with 9 bases between them. CDR3 amino acids: CAWSVSPSYGYTF. The DNA of the CDR3 is TGTGCCTGGAGTGTTAGCCCAAGCTATGGCTACACCTTC.

The chain couples TRBV5-6 to TRBJ1-2; D possibly corresponds to TRBD1 (6 bases). Trimming shortened V by 3 bases and J by 4 bases, and 10 bases separated the two germline ends. Germline V gene sequence: CDR1 SGHDT, CDR2 YYEEEE. The CDR3 is made up of 13 amino acids. The CDR3 nucleotides are TGTGCCAGCAGCTCGGGACACCTCTATGGCTACACCTTC. Translation: CASSSGHLYGYTF.

The rearrangement uses TRBV19 and TRBJ1-5, with 7 bases lining up with TRBD1. CDR1 is LNHDA and CDR2 is SQIVND in the germline V gene (reference sequence). Trimming took 3 bases from V and 4 from J; bases not matched to a gene: 18. The CDR3 loop spans 19 amino acids. CDR3 amino acids: CASSMGRGFFLSNNQPQHF. DNA of the CDR3: TGTGCCAGTAGTATGGGCAGGGGGTTCTTCCTTAGCAATAATCAGCCCCAGCATTTT.

The V gene is TRBV7-9, the J gene TRBJ2-5, with D uncertain. TRBJ2-7 explains the end of the DNA better; the J call may be wrong. In germline, CDR1 is SEHNR, CDR2 FQNEAQ (reference sequence). This CDR3 is 13 amino acids long. The CDR3 sequence is CASSPGPSYEQYF. The CDR3 DNA reads as TGTGCCAGCAGCCCTGGGCCCAGCTACGAGCAGTACTTC.

The genes are TRBV7-3 and TRBJ2-1; D is ambiguous. This CDR3 contains 13 residues. Trimming stripped 1 base from V and 8 bases from J, with 9 bases between. The germline gives CDR1 SGHTA, CDR2 FQGTGA. The DNA for the CDR3 is TGTGCCAGCAGCTTAAAGCTACTGGATGAGCAGTTCTTC. It encodes CASSLKLLDEQFF.

The sample holds a few counts of this clone. This chain uses TRBV21-1 with TRBJ2-7; TRBD1 is taken as the D call from the table, unchecked against the DNA. TRBV21-1 is given as a pseudogene. The CDR3 is 17 amino acids. The CDR3 reads CASSKVRQGKGTYEQYF. DNA of the CDR3: TGTGCCAGCAGCAAAGTTAGACAGGGGAAAGGGACCTACGAGCAGTACTTC.

The J gene is TRBJ2-2, the V gene TRBV30; 7 positions match TRBD2. The V gene end was trimmed by 4 bases and the J gene end by 7 bases; junction bases not matched to a gene: 9. CDR3 length: 14 amino acids. CDR1 and CDR2 from the germline V gene are GTSNPN and SVGIG (reference sequence). The CDR3 region is CAWTSGAGSGELFF. DNA for the CDR3: TGTGCCTGGACCAGCGGGGCGGGAAGCGGGGAGCTGTTTTTT.

The V call is TRBV7-8, the J call TRBJ2-3; TRBD1 aligns across 7 bases. With 3 bases clipped from V and 0 bases from J, the junction kept 3 bases outside the gene matches. The CDR3 is 15 residues long. The germline gives CDR1 SGHVS, CDR2 FQNEAQ. The CDR3 spells CASSFGTDSTDTQYF. The DNA of the CDR3 is TGTGCCAGCAGCTTTGGGACAGATAGCACAGATACGCAGTATTTT.

The chain carries TRBV28 and TRBJ1-6; 7 bases line up with TRBD1. This CDR3 is built from 14 residues. Trimming took 3 bases from V and 9 from J; bases not matched to a gene: 5. Germline V gene lookup returns CDR1 MDHEN and CDR2 SYDVKM. The CDR3 spells CASSFRDRGSPLHF. The DNA of the CDR3 is TGTGCCAGCAGTTTCCGGGACAGAGGTTCACCCCTCCACTTT.

The V gene is TRBV7-9, the J gene TRBJ1-1; D is possibly TRBD1 (6 bases). This CDR3 region has 14 residues. V was pared by 5 bases and J by 4 bases, with 14 bases between. From germline, CDR1 is SEHNR and CDR2 FQNEAQ (reference sequence). The CDR3 DNA follows: TGTGCCAGCAGCCCATACAGGGAATCCACTGAAGCTTTCTTT. It is translated as CASSPYRESTEAFF. The complete variable domain, with remaining parts taken from reference TRBV7-9 and TRBJ1-1, reads DTGVSQNPRHKITKRGQNVTFRCDPISEHNRLYWYRQTLGQGPEFLTYFQNEAQLEKSRLLSDRFSAERPKGSFSTLEIQRTEQGDSAMYLCASSPYRESTEAFFGQGTRLTVV.

The V call is TRBV30, the J call TRBJ1-2; 8 nucleotides match TRBD1. The CDR3 has 14 amino acids. V trimming: 3 bases; J trimming: 4 bases; junction bases outside the gene matches: 7. In germline, CDR1 is GTSNPN, CDR2 SVGIG (reference sequence). Here the CDR3 reads CAWRARGPSYGYTF. The CDR3 coding sequence is TGTGCCTGGAGAGCCAGGGGGCCGAGCTATGGCTACACCTTC.

The gene calls are TRBV7-9 and TRBJ1-1; 8 positions match TRBD1. Germline-derived CDR1 and CDR2 are SEHNR and FQNEAQ (reference sequence). The V and J ends lost 10 bases and 0 bases, in that order; junction bases with no gene match: 13. CDR3 length: 16 residues. The CDR3 sequence is CATREVGTGLNTEAFF. In nucleotides, the CDR3 is TGTGCCACGAGAGAAGTGGGGACAGGTCTGAACACTGAAGCTTTCTTT.

A single count supports this clone. V usage is TRBV6-1 and J usage is TRBJ2-7; a possible D gene is TRBD1 (6 bases). The CDR3 loop spans 15 amino acids. The V end was cut by 5 bases, the J end by 4 bases, with 18 bases between. From germline, CDR1 is MNHNS and CDR2 SASEGT. CDR3 nucleotides: TGTGCCAGCAGTCTCCGAGGAGAAGGGGGATACGAGCAGTACTTC. This sequence encodes CASSLRGEGGYEQYF.

This clone was seen only a few times. This chain connects TRBV5-1 to TRBJ2-7, with 11 bases lining up with TRBD1. With 3 bases clipped from V and 5 bases from J, the junction kept 7 bases outside the gene matches. Germline V lookup: CDR1 SGHRS, CDR2 YFSETQ. The CDR3 extends over 15 amino acids. The CDR3 coding sequence is TGCGCCAGCAGCTCGGGACAGGGGGTTTTAAACGAGCAGTACTTC. Amino acids: CASSSGQGVLNEQYF.

The gene calls are TRBV7-6 and TRBJ1-5, with D possibly TRBD1 on 5 matching bases. The CDR3 spans 13 residues. The germline V gene has CDR1 SGHVS and CDR2 FNYEAQ. Between the trimmed V and J ends, which lost 3 bases and 4 bases, there was a span of 7 bases. CDR3 protein: CASSFQGNQPQHF. Written as DNA, the CDR3 is TGTGCCAGCAGCTTCCAGGGAAATCAGCCCCAGCATTTT.

This clone was detected only a few times. The chain combines TRBV19 with TRBJ2-2; tentatively, D is TRBD2 (6 bases). The V end was cut by 6 bases, the J end by 0 bases, with 11 bases between. The CDR3 consists of 15 residues. Germline V gives CDR1 LNHDA, CDR2 SQIVND (reference sequence). The DNA for the CDR3 is TGTGCCAGTAGATGGAGGGGCCCGAACACCGGGGAGCTGTTTTTT. It specifies CASRWRGPNTGELFF.

This clone occurred once. The rearrangement joins TRBV9 to TRBJ1-1; no definite D call. The CDR3 runs 14 residues. The germline V gene encodes CDR1 SGDLS and CDR2 YYNGEE. Trimming removed 6 bases from V and 0 bases from J, with 12 bases in between. Written as DNA, the CDR3 is TGTGCCAGCACCCTAGGGAGCGTGAACACTGAAGCTTTCTTT. This codes for CASTLGSVNTEAFF.

The V gene is TRBV19, the J gene TRBJ1-6, with 7 bases identical to TRBD1. There are 16 residues in the CDR3. Trimming took 5 bases from V and 4 from J; bases not matched to a gene: 8. CDR1 is LNHDA, CDR2 SQIVND, per germline (reference sequence). CDR3 amino acids: CASSLQGESYNSPLHF. CDR3 nucleotides: TGTGCCAGTAGTCTCCAGGGGGAAAGTTATAATTCACCCCTCCACTTT.

The chain couples TRBV29-1 to TRBJ2-1; TRBD2 aligns across 12 bases. The J segment lost 2 bases and the V segment lost 6 bases, leaving 8 bases of the junction unmatched. This CDR3 is built from 16 residues. The germline CDR1 and CDR2 sequences are SQVTM and ANQGSEA. CDR3 loop: CSVGTLAGGPYNEQFF. DNA of the CDR3: TGCAGCGTCGGAACTCTAGCGGGGGGGCCCTACAATGAGCAGTTCTTC.

The chain has TRBV2 and TRBJ2-7; D is ambiguous. This CDR3 is 12 amino acids long. Germline V gene lookup returns CDR1 SNHLY and CDR2 FYNNEI. The V and J ends lost 6 bases and 3 bases respectively, with 9 bases between them. The CDR3 DNA reads as TGTGCCAGCAGCGCCGAGAGCTACGAGCAGTACTTC. Translation: CASSAESYEQYF.

The V call is TRBV5-6, the J call TRBJ1-1, with TRBD1 matching 8 bases. This CDR3 comprises 16 residues. The germline gives CDR1 SGHDT, CDR2 YYEEEE. After removal of 4 bases from V and 4 bases from J, the junction contained 12 bases not matched to a gene. The CDR3 DNA is TGTGCCAGCAGCCTTGACAGGGGACCCCTCGGCACTGAAGCTTTCTTT. This translates into CASSLDRGPLGTEAFF.

This chain joins TRBV30 and TRBJ2-1; 10 positions agree with TRBD1. Germline CDR1 reads GTSNPN; CDR2 reads SVGIG (reference sequence). Trimming cost V 2 bases and J 4 bases; bases outside gene matches: 2. The CDR3 covers 14 residues. The CDR3 region has the DNA TGTGCCTGGAGTCCGGGACAGGGGTACAATGAGCAGTTCTTC. Amino acid sequence: CAWSPGQGYNEQFF.

The chain joins TRBV19 to TRBJ1-1; D is perhaps TRBD1 (6 bases). V lost 4 bases, J lost 0 bases, and 12 bases lay in between. CDR3 length: 15 residues. Germline V CDR1 and CDR2: LNHDA, SQIVND (reference sequence). CDR3 bases: TGTGCCAGTAGTACCCAGGACAGCTTGAACACTGAAGCTTTCTTT. This codes for CASSTQDSLNTEAFF.